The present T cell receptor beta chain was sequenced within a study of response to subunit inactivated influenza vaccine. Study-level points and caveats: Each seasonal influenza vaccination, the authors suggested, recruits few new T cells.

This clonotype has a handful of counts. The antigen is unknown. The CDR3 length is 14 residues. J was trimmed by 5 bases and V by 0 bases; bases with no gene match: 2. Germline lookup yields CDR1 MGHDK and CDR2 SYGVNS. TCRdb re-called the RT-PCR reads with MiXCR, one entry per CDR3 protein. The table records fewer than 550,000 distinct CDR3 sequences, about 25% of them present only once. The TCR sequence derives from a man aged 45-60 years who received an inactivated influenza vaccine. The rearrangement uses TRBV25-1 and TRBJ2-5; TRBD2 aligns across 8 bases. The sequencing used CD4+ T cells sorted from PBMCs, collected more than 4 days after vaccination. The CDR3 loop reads CASSEYGGEETQYF. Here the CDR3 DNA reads TGTGCCAGCAGTGAATACGGGGGGGAGGAGACCCAGTACTTC.